One sample yielded the 17 T cell receptor beta chains listed below, sequenced in a study of beta chain features in type 1 diabetes. Expressed TCRB transcripts were sequenced, since all the RNA that had been isolated was reverse transcribed. Profiling relied on immunoSEQ multiplex PCR, and the TCRdb table lists in-frame clones only, not all of them. Altogether under 800,000 clones are present, 15% to 19% being singletons, with the ten largest covering under 0.095%. Sequenced input: naive CD4+ T cells from blood. The receptors shown here come from a young man in good health.

This clone appeared a few times. The V gene is TRBV5-8, the J gene TRBJ1-2, with unresolved D. The CDR3 has 15 amino acids. CDR1 is SGHTS, CDR2 YDEGEE, per germline. The germline V and J ends were trimmed by 0 bases and 2 bases, with 11 bases remaining between them. The CDR3 region has the DNA TGTGCCAGCAGCTTGGATTATCTGAAGAACTATGGCTACACCTTC. Amino acids: CASSLDYLKNYGYTF.

The genes are TRBV18 and TRBJ1-5, with TRBD1 as a possible D gene (6 bases). Trimming took off 4 bases at V and 2 bases at J, with 15 bases between the two ends. The CDR3 contains 16 residues. CDR1 and CDR2 from the germline V gene are KGHSH and LQKENI. CDR3 DNA: TGTGCCAGCTCACAAAGGACAGTTGGGGGCAATCAGCCCCAGCATTTT. As protein: CASSQRTVGGNQPQHF. Together with reference TRBV18 and TRBJ1-5, the CDR3 gives the full variable domain: NAGVMQNPRHLVRRRGQEARLRCSPMKGHSHVYWYRQLPEEGLKFMVYLQKENIIDESGMPKERFSAEFPKEGPSILRIQQVVRGDSAAYFCASSQRTVGGNQPQHFGDGTRLSIL.

V gene TRBV10-3 combines with J gene TRBJ2-3, with 15 positions matching TRBD2. CDR3 size: 17 residues. V lost 11 bases, J lost 4 bases, and 13 bases stayed unmatched. Germline lookup yields CDR1 ENHRY and CDR2 SYGVKD. The CDR3: CALRGTGLAGGPDTQYF. The CDR3 nucleotides are TGTGCCCTCCGGGGGACAGGACTAGCGGGAGGGCCAGATACGCAGTATTTT.

The chain carries TRBV12-5 and TRBJ1-1; TRBD1 might be the D (5 bases). The CDR3 covers 18 residues. Germline V gene lookup returns CDR1 LGHNT and CDR2 FRNRAP. Trimming pared 0 bases from V and 1 base from J, leaving 18 bases between. The CDR3 region has the DNA TGTGCTAGTGGTTTGGTATTGACCCGAGAGGGACCGAACACTGAAGCTTTCTTT. Its translation: CASGLVLTREGPNTEAFF. Complete variable domain (other parts from reference TRBV12-5 and TRBJ1-1): DARVTQTPRHKVTEMGQEVTMRCQPILGHNTVFWYRQTMMQGLELLAYFRNRAPLDDSGMPKDRFSAEMPDATLATLKIQPSEPRDSAVYFCASGLVLTREGPNTEAFFGQGTRLTVV.

Only a few counts were recorded for this clone. V gene TRBV7-2 combines with J gene TRBJ2-5; D possibly corresponds to TRBD2 (5 bases). Per the germline V gene, CDR1 is SGHTA and CDR2 is FQGNSA. With 1 base removed from V and 1 base from J, the gap between germline ends came to 10 bases. This CDR3 has 15 residues. Written as DNA, the CDR3 is TGTGCCAGCAGCTTAGAGCCAGCGGCCCAAGAGACCCAGTACTTC. Its translation is CASSLEPAAQETQYF.

This clone turned up a few times. The genes are TRBV5-1 and TRBJ2-7; no reliable D call. V was cut by 4 bases and J by 0 bases, with 5 bases left in between. Germline CDR1 reads SGHRS; CDR2 reads YFSETQ. This CDR3 comprises 12 residues. CDR3 sequence reads: CASSQNSYEQYF. The CDR3 DNA follows: TGCGCCAGCAGCCAGAACTCCTACGAGCAGTACTTC.

This sequence joins TRBV6-5 and TRBJ2-1, with 10 bases identical to TRBD2. CDR3 size: 15 residues. The V gene end was trimmed by 2 bases and the J gene end by 6 bases; junction bases not matched to a gene: 4. Germline loops: CDR1 MNHEY, CDR2 SVGAGI. The DNA of the CDR3 is TGTGCCAGCAGTTACCGGCTAGCGGGAGTCAATGAGCAGTTCTTC. This gives the protein CASSYRLAGVNEQFF.

V gene TRBV4-2 combines with J gene TRBJ2-1; D gene uncertain. The germline V gene has CDR1 LGHNA and CDR2 YNFKEQ. V lost 2 bases and J 8 bases, leaving 7 bases between the germline ends. The CDR3 is 12 residues long. The CDR3 spells CASSQLEDEQFF. Written as DNA, the CDR3 is TGTGCCAGCAGCCAATTAGAGGATGAGCAGTTCTTC.

Only a few counts were recorded for this clone. The CDR3 region is CASSLAYSGANVLTF. In DNA form, the CDR3 reads TGCGCCAGCAGCTTGGCGTACTCTGGGGCCAACGTCCTGACTTTC. The chain joins TRBV5-1 to TRBJ2-6; D call uncertain. V was trimmed by 0 bases and J by 0 bases, leaving 4 bases between them. This CDR3 spans 15 amino acids. Germline V gene sequence: CDR1 SGHRS, CDR2 YFSETQ.

The V gene is TRBV6-6, the J gene TRBJ2-7, with 10 bases aligning to TRBD1. In germline, CDR1 is MNHNY, CDR2 SVGAGI (reference sequence). After removal of 6 bases from V and 4 bases from J, the junction contained 6 bases not matched to a gene. This CDR3 region has 14 residues. DNA of the CDR3: TGTGCCAGCAGCCACGGACAGGGGGAGTACGAGCAGTACTTC. It encodes CASSHGQGEYEQYF.

This clone was seen more than once but under ten times. V gene TRBV27 combines with J gene TRBJ1-3; the D gene is possibly TRBD1 (5 bases). Per the germline V gene, CDR1 is MNHEY and CDR2 is SMNVEV (reference sequence). V lost 3 bases and J 0 bases, leaving 12 bases between the germline ends. The CDR3 covers 16 residues. CDR3 amino acids: CASSFVGGPSGNTIYF. CDR3 nucleotides: TGTGCCAGCAGTTTTGTCGGGGGACCCTCTGGAAACACCATATATTTT.

The chain employs TRBV4-3 and TRBJ2-1, with no clear D. Trimming removed 3 bases at V and 7 bases at J, with 7 bases between. The V gene's germline CDR1 is LGHNA and CDR2 YSLEER. The CDR3 is made up of 12 amino acids. CDR3 coding DNA: TGCGCCAGCAGCCATGTGAGGAATGAGCAGTTCTTC. Its protein is CASSHVRNEQFF.

This clone was counted only a few times. This chain joins TRBV4-3 and TRBJ2-7; TRBD2 matches at 11 bases. This CDR3 spans 19 amino acids. CDR1 is LGHNA and CDR2 is YSLEER in the germline V gene. The trim removed 0 bases at V and 0 bases at J, leaving 10 bases unmatched. The DNA of the CDR3 is TGCGCCAGCAGCCAAGATCTAGCTAGCGGGGGGCCGAGCTCCTACGAGCAGTACTTC. It is translated as CASSQDLASGGPSSYEQYF.

This clone has more than one count but fewer than ten. The chain joins TRBV12-5 to TRBJ2-1, with 10 bases fitting TRBD2. The germline gives CDR1 LGHNT, CDR2 FRNRAP. The junction had 5 bases not matched to a gene; V was cut back by 6 bases and J by 6 bases. The length of the CDR3 is 14 residues. The CDR3 is CASGASGGTNEQFF. DNA for the CDR3: TGTGCTAGTGGCGCTAGCGGGGGAACCAATGAGCAGTTCTTC.

On this clone: This sample includes further DNA sequences coding for the same CDR3. The CDR3 bases are TGCGCCAGCAGCTTGGTTGGACAGGGATACAATGAGCAGTTCTTC. It is translated as CASSLVGQGYNEQFF. V gene TRBV5-1 combines with J gene TRBJ2-1; 8 bases align to TRBD1. The CDR3 consists of 15 residues. The V gene's germline CDR1 is SGHRS and CDR2 YFSETQ. Germline trimming cut 0 bases from V and 4 bases from J; bases unmatched to any gene: 3.

This clone appeared many times. V is TRBV14 and J is TRBJ2-1; 7 bases are shared with TRBD2. CDR3 size: 12 residues. V lost 6 bases and J lost 12; bases outside the gene matches: 8. Germline CDR1 reads SGHDN; CDR2 reads FVKESK. The CDR3 spells CASRGDYPRQFF. In DNA form, the CDR3 reads TGTGCCAGCAGAGGGGACTACCCGAGGCAGTTCTTC. Based on the CDR3 plus reference TRBV14 and TRBJ2-1, the full variable domain is EAGVTQFPSHSVIEKGQTVTLRCDPISGHDNLYWYRRVMGKEIKFLLHFVKESKQDESGMPNNRFLAERTGGTYSTLKVQPAELEDSGVYFCASRGDYPRQFFGPGTRLTVL.

The CDR3 reads CASSPSGALFTDTQYF. As DNA, the CDR3 is TGTGCCAGCAGCCCGTCCGGAGCTCTTTTCACAGATACGCAGTATTTT. The rearrangement joins TRBV11-2 to TRBJ2-3, with no clear D. The CDR3 runs to 16 residues. Germline V CDR1 and CDR2: SGHAT, FQNNGV. The V end was cut by 5 bases, the J end by 2 bases, with 17 bases between.